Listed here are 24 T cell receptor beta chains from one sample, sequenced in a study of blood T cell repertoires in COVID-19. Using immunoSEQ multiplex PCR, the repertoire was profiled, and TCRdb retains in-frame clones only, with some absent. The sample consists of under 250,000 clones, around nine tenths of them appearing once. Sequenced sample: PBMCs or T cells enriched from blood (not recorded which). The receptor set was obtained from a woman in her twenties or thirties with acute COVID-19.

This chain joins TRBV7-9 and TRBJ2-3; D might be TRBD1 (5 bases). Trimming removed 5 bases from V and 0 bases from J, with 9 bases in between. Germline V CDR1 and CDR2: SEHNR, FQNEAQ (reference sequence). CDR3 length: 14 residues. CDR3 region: CASSDPGSTDTQYF. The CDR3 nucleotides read TGTGCCAGCAGCGACCCAGGGAGCACAGATACGCAGTATTTT.

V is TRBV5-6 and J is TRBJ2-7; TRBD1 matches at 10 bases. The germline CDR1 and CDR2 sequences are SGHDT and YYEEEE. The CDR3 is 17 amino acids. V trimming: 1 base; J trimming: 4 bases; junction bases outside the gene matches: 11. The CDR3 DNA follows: TGTGCCAGCAGCTTGAGGATTTTAGGGGGACAGGGGTACGAGCAGTACTTC. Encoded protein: CASSLRILGGQGYEQYF.

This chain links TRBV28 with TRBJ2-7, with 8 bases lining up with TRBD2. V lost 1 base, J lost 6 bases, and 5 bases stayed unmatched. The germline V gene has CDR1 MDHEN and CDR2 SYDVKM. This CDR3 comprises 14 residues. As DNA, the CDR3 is TGTGCCAGCAGTTTATACGGGGGGGCCGGCGAGCAGTACTTC. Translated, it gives CASSLYGGAGEQYF.

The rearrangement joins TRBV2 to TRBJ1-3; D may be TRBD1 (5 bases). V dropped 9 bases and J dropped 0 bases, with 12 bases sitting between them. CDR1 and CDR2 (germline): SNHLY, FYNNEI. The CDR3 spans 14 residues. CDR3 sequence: CASWTGLSGNTIYF. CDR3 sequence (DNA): TGTGCCAGTTGGACGGGACTCTCTGGAAACACCATATATTTT.

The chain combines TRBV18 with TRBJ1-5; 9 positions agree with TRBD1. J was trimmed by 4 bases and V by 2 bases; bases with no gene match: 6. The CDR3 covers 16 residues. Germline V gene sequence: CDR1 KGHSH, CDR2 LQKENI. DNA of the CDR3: TGTGCCAGCTCACCATCCCCGGACAGGGGAAATCAGCCCCAGCATTTT. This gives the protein CASSPSPDRGNQPQHF.

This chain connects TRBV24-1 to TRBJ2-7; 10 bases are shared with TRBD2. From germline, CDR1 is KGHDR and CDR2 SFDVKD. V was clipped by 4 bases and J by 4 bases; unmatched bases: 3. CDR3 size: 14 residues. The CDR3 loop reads CATSDASGGYEQYF. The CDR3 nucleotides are TGTGCCACCAGTGACGCTAGCGGGGGTTACGAGCAGTACTTC.

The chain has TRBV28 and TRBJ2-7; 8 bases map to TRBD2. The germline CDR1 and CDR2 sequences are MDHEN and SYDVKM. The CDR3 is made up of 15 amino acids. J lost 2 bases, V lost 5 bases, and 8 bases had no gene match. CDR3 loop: CASSISGASTYEQYF. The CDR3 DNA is TGTGCCAGCAGTATTAGCGGGGCCAGCACCTACGAGCAGTACTTC.

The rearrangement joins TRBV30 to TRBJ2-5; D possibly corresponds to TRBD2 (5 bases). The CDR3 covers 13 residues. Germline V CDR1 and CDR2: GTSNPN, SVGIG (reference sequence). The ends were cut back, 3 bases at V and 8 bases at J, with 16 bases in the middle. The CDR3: CAWRGSEGETQYF. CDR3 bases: TGTGCCTGGAGGGGGTCCGAGGGTGAAACCCAGTACTTC.

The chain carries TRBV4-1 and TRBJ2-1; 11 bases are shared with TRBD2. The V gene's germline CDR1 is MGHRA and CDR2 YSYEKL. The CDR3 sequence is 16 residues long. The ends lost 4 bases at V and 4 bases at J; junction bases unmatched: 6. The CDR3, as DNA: TGCGCCAGCAGCCCCGGGACTAGCGGAAAGTACAATGAGCAGTTCTTC. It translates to CASSPGTSGKYNEQFF.

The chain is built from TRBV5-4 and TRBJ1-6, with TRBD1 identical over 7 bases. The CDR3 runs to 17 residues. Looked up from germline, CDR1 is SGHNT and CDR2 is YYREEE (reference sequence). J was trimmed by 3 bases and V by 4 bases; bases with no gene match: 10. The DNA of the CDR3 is TGTGCCAGCAGCACAGACCGGGACAGTTTCTATAATTCACCCCTCCACTTT. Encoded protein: CASSTDRDSFYNSPLHF.

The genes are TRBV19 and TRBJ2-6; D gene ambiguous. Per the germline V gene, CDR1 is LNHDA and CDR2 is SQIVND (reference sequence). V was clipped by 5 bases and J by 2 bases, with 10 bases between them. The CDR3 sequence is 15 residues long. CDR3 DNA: TGTGCCAGTAGTCCCAATGGGCCTGGGGCCAACGTCCTGACTTTC. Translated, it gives CASSPNGPGANVLTF.

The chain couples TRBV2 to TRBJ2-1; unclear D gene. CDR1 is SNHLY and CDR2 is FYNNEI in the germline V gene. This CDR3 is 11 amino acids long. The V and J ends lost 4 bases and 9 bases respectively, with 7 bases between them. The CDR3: CASSGVGEQFF. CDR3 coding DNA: TGTGCCAGCAGTGGAGTTGGTGAGCAGTTCTTC. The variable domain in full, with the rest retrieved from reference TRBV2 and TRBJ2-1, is EPEVTQTPSHQVTQMGQEVILRCVPISNHLYFYWYRQILGQKVEFLVSFYNNEISEKSEIFDDQFSVERPDGSNFTLKIRSTKLEDSAMYFCASSGVGEQFFGPGTRLTVL.

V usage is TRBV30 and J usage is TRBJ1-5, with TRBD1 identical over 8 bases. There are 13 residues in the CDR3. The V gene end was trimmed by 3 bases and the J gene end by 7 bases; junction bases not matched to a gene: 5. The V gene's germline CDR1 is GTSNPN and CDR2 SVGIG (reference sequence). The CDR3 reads CAWRADRGQPQHF. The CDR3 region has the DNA TGTGCCTGGAGAGCCGACAGGGGCCAGCCCCAGCATTTT.

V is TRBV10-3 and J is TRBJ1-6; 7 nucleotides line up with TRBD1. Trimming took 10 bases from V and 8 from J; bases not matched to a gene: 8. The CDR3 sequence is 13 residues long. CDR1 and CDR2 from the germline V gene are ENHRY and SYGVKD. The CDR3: CATEQGMDSPLHF. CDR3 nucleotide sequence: TGTGCCACCGAACAGGGGATGGATTCACCCCTCCACTTT.

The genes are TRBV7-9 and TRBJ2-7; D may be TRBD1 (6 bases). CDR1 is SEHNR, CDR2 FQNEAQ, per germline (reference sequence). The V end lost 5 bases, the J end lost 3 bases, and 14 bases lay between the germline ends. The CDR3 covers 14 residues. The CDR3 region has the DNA TGTGCCAGCAGCCAAGGACAGACAATCTACGAGCAGTACTTC. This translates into CASSQGQTIYEQYF. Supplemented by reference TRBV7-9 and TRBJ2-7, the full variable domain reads DTGVSQNPRHKITKRGQNVTFRCDPISEHNRLYWYRQTLGQGPEFLTYFQNEAQLEKSRLLSDRFSAERPKGSFSTLEIQRTEQGDSAMYLCASSQGQTIYEQYFGPGTRLTVT.

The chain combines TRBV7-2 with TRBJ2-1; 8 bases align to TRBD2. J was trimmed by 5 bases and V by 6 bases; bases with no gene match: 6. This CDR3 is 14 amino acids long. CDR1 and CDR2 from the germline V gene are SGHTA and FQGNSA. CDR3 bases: TGTGCCAGCAGTTTCATTAGCGGGGACAATGAGCAGTTCTTC. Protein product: CASSFISGDNEQFF.

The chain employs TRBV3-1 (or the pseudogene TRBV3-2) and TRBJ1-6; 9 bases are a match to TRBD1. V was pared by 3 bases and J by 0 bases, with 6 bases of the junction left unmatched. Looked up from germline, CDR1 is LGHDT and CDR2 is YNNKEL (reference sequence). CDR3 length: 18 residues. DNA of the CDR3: TGTGCCAGCAGCCAGTGGGACAGGGTAAGCTCCTATAATTCACCCCTCCACTTT. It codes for CASSQWDRVSSYNSPLHF.

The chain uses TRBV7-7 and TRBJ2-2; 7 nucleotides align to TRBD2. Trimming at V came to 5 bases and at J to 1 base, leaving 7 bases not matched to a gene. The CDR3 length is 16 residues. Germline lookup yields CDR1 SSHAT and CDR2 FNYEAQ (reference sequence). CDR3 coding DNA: TGTGCCAGCAGCCCAAGGACGGGAGGGAACACCGGGGAGCTGTTTTTT. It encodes CASSPRTGGNTGELFF.

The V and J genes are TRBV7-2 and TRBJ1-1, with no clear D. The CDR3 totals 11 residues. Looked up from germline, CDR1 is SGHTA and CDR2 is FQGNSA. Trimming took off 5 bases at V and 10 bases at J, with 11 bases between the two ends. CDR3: CASSDGRGAFF. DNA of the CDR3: TGTGCCAGCAGCGACGGAAGAGGAGCTTTCTTT.

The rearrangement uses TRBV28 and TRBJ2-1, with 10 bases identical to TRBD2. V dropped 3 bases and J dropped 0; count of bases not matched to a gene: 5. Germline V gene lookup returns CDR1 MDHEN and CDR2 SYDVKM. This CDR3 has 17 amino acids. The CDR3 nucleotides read TGTGCCAGCAGTTTTCCTAGCGGGGGACCCTCCTACAATGAGCAGTTCTTC. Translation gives CASSFPSGGPSYNEQFF.

The CDR3 spells CASSFGTGSYNEQFF. CDR3 nucleotide sequence: TGTGCCAGCAGCTTTGGAACGGGGAGTTACAATGAGCAGTTCTTC. The V and J genes are TRBV5-4 and TRBJ2-1; D is perhaps TRBD2 (5 bases). V shed 2 bases and J shed 4 bases, with 13 bases lying between them. There are 15 residues in the CDR3. Germline-derived CDR1 and CDR2 are SGHNT and YYREEE (reference sequence).

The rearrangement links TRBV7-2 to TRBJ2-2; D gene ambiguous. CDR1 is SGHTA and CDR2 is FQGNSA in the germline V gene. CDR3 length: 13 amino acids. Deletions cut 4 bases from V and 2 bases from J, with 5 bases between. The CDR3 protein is CASSSYNTGELFF. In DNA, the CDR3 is TGTGCCAGCAGCTCCTATAACACCGGGGAGCTGTTTTTT.

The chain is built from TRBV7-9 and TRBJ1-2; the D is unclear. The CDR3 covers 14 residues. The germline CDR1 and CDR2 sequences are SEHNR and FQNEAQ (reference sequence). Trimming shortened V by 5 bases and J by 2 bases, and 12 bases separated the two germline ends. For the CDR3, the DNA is TGTGCCAGCAGCCCAGCGGCCAAGAACTATGGCTACACCTTC. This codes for CASSPAAKNYGYTF.

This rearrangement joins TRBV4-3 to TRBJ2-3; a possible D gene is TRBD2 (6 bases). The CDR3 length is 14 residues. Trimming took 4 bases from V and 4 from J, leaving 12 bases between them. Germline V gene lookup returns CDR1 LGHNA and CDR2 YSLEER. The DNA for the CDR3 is TGCGCCAGCAGCCTCCAAACGGGGGCAGATACGCAGTATTTT. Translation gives CASSLQTGADTQYF.